One sample yielded the 13 T cell receptor beta chains listed below, sequenced in a study of blood T cell repertoires in COVID-19. Profiling relied on immunoSEQ multiplex PCR, and the TCRdb table lists in-frame clones only, not all of them. The table lists about 230,000 clones, less than 85% of them singletons. Sequencing was performed on PBMCs or T cells enriched from blood (not recorded which). The receptors shown here come from a man in his 60s who had recovered from COVID-19.

The chain employs TRBV19 and TRBJ2-2, with TRBD2 identical over 10 bases. Germline V gene lookup returns CDR1 LNHDA and CDR2 SQIVND (reference sequence). With V trimmed by 5 bases and J by 3 bases, 0 bases remained unmatched. The CDR3 covers 14 residues. CDR3 DNA: TGTGCCAGTAGTCTAGCGGGGGACACCGGGGAGCTGTTTTTT. Translated: CASSLAGDTGELFF.

The chain combines TRBV3-1 (or the pseudogene TRBV3-2) with TRBJ2-1; a possible D gene is TRBD1 (5 bases). This CDR3 has 15 residues. Germline CDR1 is LGHDT and CDR2 is YNNKEL (reference sequence). V lost 0 bases, J lost 1 base, and 7 bases lay in between. The CDR3 is CASSQDRVSYNEQFF. The DNA of the CDR3 is TGTGCCAGCAGCCAAGACAGGGTTTCCTACAATGAGCAGTTCTTC.

The chain carries TRBV7-6 and TRBJ1-6; TRBD1 matches 7 bases. The trim removed 5 bases at V and 5 bases at J, leaving 6 bases unmatched. The CDR3 totals 15 residues. Germline loops: CDR1 SGHVS, CDR2 FNYEAQ. In DNA form, the CDR3 reads TGTGCCAGCAGCCCAGGGACAGTTAATAATTCACCCCTCCACTTT. It encodes CASSPGTVNNSPLHF.

The rearrangement uses TRBV13 and TRBJ2-2; 7 nucleotides agree with TRBD1. V trimming: 3 bases; J trimming: 5 bases; junction bases outside the gene matches: 3. The V gene's germline CDR1 is PRHDT and CDR2 FYEKMQ (reference sequence). The CDR3 loop spans 14 amino acids. CDR3 amino acids: CASSFLTGTGELFF. Here the CDR3 DNA reads TGTGCCAGCAGCTTTTTGACAGGGACCGGGGAGCTGTTTTTT.

The chain links TRBV20-1 to TRBJ2-7; 9 nucleotides agree with TRBD1. V gave up 3 bases and J gave up 7 bases; unmatched junction bases: 13. The germline V gene has CDR1 DFQATT and CDR2 SNEGSKA (reference sequence). This CDR3 is 15 amino acids long. The CDR3 DNA follows: TGCAGTGCTAGTCCCGGCCACAGGGGGCTGAGGGAGCAGTACTTC. Translated, it gives CSASPGHRGLREQYF.

This sequence joins TRBV9 and TRBJ2-3; 12 bases are a match to TRBD2. Germline assignment: CDR1 SGDLS and CDR2 YYNGEE. With V trimmed by 0 bases and J by 2 bases, 7 bases remained unmatched. The CDR3 has 18 residues. The CDR3 region has the DNA TGTGCCAGCAGCGTAGGACTAGCGGGGGTCGGGTACACAGATACGCAGTATTTT. Amino acid sequence: CASSVGLAGVGYTDTQYF.

This sequence joins TRBV4-3 and TRBJ1-2; 7 nucleotides agree with TRBD1. CDR1 is LGHNA and CDR2 is YSLEER in the germline V gene. The CDR3 is 15 amino acids. Germline trimming cut 0 bases from V and 5 bases from J; bases unmatched to any gene: 6. In DNA, the CDR3 is TGCGCCAGCAGCCAAGATGGGACAGCAGCGTATGGCTACACCTTC. Translation gives CASSQDGTAAYGYTF.

This clone has only one observation. The chain has TRBV11-2 and TRBJ2-3, with TRBD2 matching over 9 bases. Germline loops: CDR1 SGHAT, CDR2 FQNNGV. The CDR3 runs to 16 residues. V lost 2 bases and J lost 6; bases outside the gene matches: 9. The CDR3 sequence: CASSLISASGADTQYF. CDR3 coding DNA: TGTGCCAGCAGCTTAATTTCGGCTAGCGGGGCGGATACGCAGTATTTT.

The chain combines TRBV15 with TRBJ2-3, with TRBD1 identical over 10 bases. V shed 5 bases and J 3 bases; nucleotides not matched to a gene: 5. The CDR3 length is 15 residues. In germline, CDR1 is LNHNV, CDR2 YYDKDF (reference sequence). The CDR3 DNA is TGTGCCACCAGCTTGGACAGGGGGAAGACAGATACGCAGTATTTT. As protein: CATSLDRGKTDTQYF.

Concerning this clone: Germline is not matched at one junction end, which may reflect a read error. The rearrangement uses TRBV2 and TRBJ2-2; tentatively, D is TRBD2 (6 bases). The CDR3 loop spans 15 amino acids. Germline CDR1 and CDR2: SNHLY and FYNNEI. CDR3 region: CASSELGNHVRELFF. CDR3 nucleotides: TGTGCCAGCAGTGAACTGGGGAACCATGTACGGGAGCTGTTTTTC.

The chain couples TRBV3-1 (or the pseudogene TRBV3-2) to TRBJ1-2; D not certain. The V gene lost 1 base and the J gene lost 0 bases, with 15 bases spanning the gap. The CDR3 length is 17 residues. Germline V CDR1 and CDR2: LGHDT, YNNKEL (reference sequence). CDR3 sequence reads: CASSQGLAVATNYGYTF. The CDR3 coding sequence is TGTGCCAGCAGCCAAGGTTTGGCAGTAGCCACTAACTATGGCTACACCTTC.

The chain recombines TRBV7-8 with TRBJ2-7; 10 bases agree with TRBD1. Trimming cost V 0 bases and J 6 bases; bases outside gene matches: 11. CDR3 length: 17 amino acids. Germline CDR1 and CDR2: SGHVS and FQNEAQ. Written as DNA, the CDR3 is TGTGCCAGCAGCTTAGCGAGGTTCAGACAGGGGGCGGGCGAGCAGTACTTC. Amino acid sequence: CASSLARFRQGAGEQYF.

This rearrangement joins TRBV2 to TRBJ1-5; 10 bases agree with TRBD1. Per germline, CDR1 SNHLY and CDR2 FYNNEI. J was trimmed by 2 bases and V by 6 bases; bases with no gene match: 16. The CDR3 has 19 residues. For the CDR3, the DNA is TGTGCCAGCAGCACTACCGGGACAGGGGCCGTTTACGGCAATCAGCCCCAGCATTTT. This gives the protein CASSTTGTGAVYGNQPQHF.